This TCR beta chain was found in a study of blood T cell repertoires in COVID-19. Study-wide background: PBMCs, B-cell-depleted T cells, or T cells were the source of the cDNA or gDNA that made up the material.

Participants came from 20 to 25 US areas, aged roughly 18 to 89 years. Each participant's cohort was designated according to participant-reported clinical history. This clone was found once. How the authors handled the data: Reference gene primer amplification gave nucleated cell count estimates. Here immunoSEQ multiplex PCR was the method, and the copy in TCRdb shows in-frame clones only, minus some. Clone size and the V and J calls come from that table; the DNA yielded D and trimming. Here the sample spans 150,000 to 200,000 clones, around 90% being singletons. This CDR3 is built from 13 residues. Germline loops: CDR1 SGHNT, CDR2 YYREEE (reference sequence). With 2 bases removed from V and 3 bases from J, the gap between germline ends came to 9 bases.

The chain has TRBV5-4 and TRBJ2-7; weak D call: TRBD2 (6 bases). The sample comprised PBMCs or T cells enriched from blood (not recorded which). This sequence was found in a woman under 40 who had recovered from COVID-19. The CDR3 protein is CASSFSGVYEQYF. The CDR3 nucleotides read TGTGCCAGCAGCTTCTCGGGGGTCTACGAGCAGTACTTC.